These 27 T cell receptor beta chains were all obtained from the same sample, sequenced in a study of T cell responses to AZD1222 COVID-19 vaccine. TCRdb's table, derived via immunoSEQ multiplex PCR, lists solely in-frame clones and lacks some. Among about 92,000 clones listed, approximately 91% were seen once. This sample comprised peripheral blood, obtained on day 0 of AZD1222 vaccination. These receptors were collected from an adult in good health.

The CDR3 bases are TGTGCCATCAGTGAGGGGCACCAAGCGCAGTATTTT. Translation gives CAISEGHQAQYF. V usage is TRBV10-3 and J usage is TRBJ2-3; D remains unclear. Germline lookup yields CDR1 ENHRY and CDR2 SYGVKD. Deletions cut 2 bases from V and 10 bases from J, with 10 bases between. The CDR3 runs 12 residues.

In nucleotides, the CDR3 is TGTGCCAGCACCGACCTAGCAACTAATGAAAAACTGTTTTTT. This sequence encodes CASTDLATNEKLFF. The gene calls are TRBV5-5 and TRBJ1-4; D remains ambiguous. The germline CDR1 and CDR2 sequences are SGHKS and YYEKEE (reference sequence). The V end lost 6 bases, the J end lost 0 bases, and 9 bases lay between the germline ends. The length of the CDR3 is 14 residues.

The V gene is TRBV6-5, the J gene TRBJ1-1; possible D gene TRBD1, 6 bases. The CDR3 loop spans 13 amino acids. Between the trimmed V and J ends, which lost 9 bases and 2 bases, there was a span of 13 bases. Germline loops: CDR1 MNHEY, CDR2 SVGAGI. The CDR3 protein is CASEGQLNTEAFF. The CDR3 coding sequence is TGTGCCAGTGAGGGACAATTAAACACTGAAGCTTTCTTT.

The V call is TRBV10-1, the J call TRBJ1-1; D is uncertain. The length of the CDR3 is 13 residues. Per germline, CDR1 WNHNN and CDR2 SYGVQD (reference sequence). Trimming left V 6 bases short and J 1 base short, with 9 bases between. The CDR3 is CASSPVGNTEAFF. The CDR3 nucleotides are TGCGCCAGCAGCCCGGTCGGGAACACTGAAGCTTTCTTT.

The chain is built from TRBV5-4 and TRBJ2-6, with 10 bases identical to TRBD2. The ends lost 3 bases at V and 0 bases at J; junction bases unmatched: 6. Germline assignment: CDR1 SGHNT and CDR2 YYREEE (reference sequence). The CDR3 consists of 18 residues. CDR3 coding DNA: TGTGCCAGCAGCTCGACTAGCGGGTCGACCTCTGGGGCCAACGTCCTGACTTTC. Translating gives CASSSTSGSTSGANVLTF.

The chain recombines TRBV18 with TRBJ2-3; D ambiguous. V shed 5 bases and J shed 2 bases, with 14 bases lying between them. Germline CDR1 and CDR2: KGHSH and LQKENI. The CDR3 is 15 residues long. Here the CDR3 DNA reads TGTGCCAGCTCAAATATCGGAACAGCCACAGATACGCAGTATTTT. Its translation: CASSNIGTATDTQYF.

CDR3 sequence reads: CASSLPGQGAETQYF. CDR3 nucleotides: TGTGCCAGCAGCCTTCCGGGACAGGGTGCAGAGACCCAGTACTTC. V is TRBV6-4 and J is TRBJ2-5; 9 positions match TRBD1. Germline V gives CDR1 MRHNA, CDR2 SNTAGT. There are 15 residues in the CDR3. Losses at the gene ends were 6 bases for V and 4 bases for J; bases not matched to a gene: 9.

This chain connects TRBV30 to TRBJ2-1; D not certain. Germline V gene data show CDR1 as GTSNPN and CDR2 as SVGIG (reference sequence). The ends were cut back, 0 bases at V and 7 bases at J, with 7 bases in the middle. This CDR3 has 12 residues. In DNA form, the CDR3 reads TGTGCCTGGAGTGTATCCCCTAATGAGCAGTTCTTC. Its translation: CAWSVSPNEQFF.

This clone showed up just once. The rearrangement links TRBV7-2 to TRBJ1-6, with D perhaps TRBD1 (6 bases). The V gene lost 5 bases and the J gene lost 3 bases, with 17 bases spanning the gap. Looked up from germline, CDR1 is SGHTA and CDR2 is FQGNSA. This CDR3 has 17 residues. The DNA of the CDR3 is TGTGCCAGCAGCCCACCGTCAGGGGTAGTCTATAATTCACCCCTCCACTTT. Protein sequence: CASSPPSGVVYNSPLHF.

About this clone itself: Distinct nucleotide sequences in the sample also encode this CDR3. The rearrangement joins TRBV7-9 to TRBJ1-5; possibly TRBD1 for D (6 bases). Trimming removed 4 bases from V and 0 bases from J, with 10 bases in between. This CDR3 has 15 amino acids. Germline-derived CDR1 and CDR2 are SEHNR and FQNEAQ (reference sequence). CDR3 coding DNA: TGTGCCAGCAGCTCGGACAGCTATAGCAATCAGCCCCAGCATTTT. It yields the protein CASSSDSYSNQPQHF.

J is TRBJ2-7 and V is TRBV5-1, with TRBD1 matching over 7 bases. CDR1 and CDR2 (germline): SGHRS, YFSETQ. V dropped 4 bases and J dropped 9; count of bases not matched to a gene: 10. CDR3 size: 13 residues. In DNA form, the CDR3 reads TGCGCCAGCAGCGAGGACCCCAGGACAGGGCAGTACTTC. Its translation is CASSEDPRTGQYF.

This chain joins TRBV27 and TRBJ2-7; 7 nucleotides align to TRBD2. V was pared by 3 bases and J by 0 bases, with 5 bases of the junction left unmatched. The CDR3 extends over 15 amino acids. Germline CDR1 MNHEY, CDR2 SMNVEV (reference sequence). CDR3 in amino acids: CASSFRGVSSYEQYF. As DNA, the CDR3 is TGTGCCAGCAGTTTTCGGGGGGTTAGCTCCTACGAGCAGTACTTC.

This clone has a handful of counts. The chain couples TRBV6-1 to TRBJ1-2; TRBD1 might be the D (6 bases). The CDR3 runs 13 residues. Trimming removed 3 bases at V and 8 bases at J, with 13 bases between. The germline gives CDR1 MNHNS, CDR2 SASEGT. CDR3 DNA: TGTGCCAGCAGTGACGCCAGGGGCGGAGGCTACACCTTC. It translates to CASSDARGGGYTF.

This clone was found once. This chain joins TRBV6-5 and TRBJ2-7, with D unresolved. Looked up from germline, CDR1 is MNHEY and CDR2 is SVGAGI. CDR3 length: 12 amino acids. The ends were cut back, 7 bases at V and 6 bases at J, with 13 bases in the middle. Here the CDR3 DNA reads TGTGCCAGCAACGGGCCAACCGGCGAGCAGTACTTC. It yields the protein CASNGPTGEQYF.

The chain carries TRBV5-1 and TRBJ2-5; no definite D call. CDR3 length equals 14 residues. CDR1 and CDR2 from the germline V gene are SGHRS and YFSETQ. Trimming removed 0 bases from V and 2 bases from J, with 8 bases in between. The CDR3 spells CASSLGPTQETQYF. As DNA, the CDR3 is TGCGCCAGCAGCTTGGGACCAACACAAGAGACCCAGTACTTC.

Only a few counts were recorded for this clone. The junction does not match germline at one end; this may be a read error. The V gene is TRBV5-6, the J gene TRBJ1-4; the match to TRBD1 covers 9 bases. The CDR3 contains 15 residues. The germline V gene encodes CDR1 SGHDT and CDR2 YYEEEE. CDR3 protein: CASSGQGMPGTIPTF. DNA of the CDR3: TGTGCCAGCAGCGGACAGGGGATGCCCGGTACAATACCAACCTTT. The whole variable domain, filled in from reference TRBV5-6 and TRBJ1-4, reads DAGVTQSPTHLIKTRGQQVTLRCSPKSGHDTVSWYQQALGQGPQFIFQYYEEEERQRGNFPDRFSGHQFPNYSSELNVNALLLGDSALYLCASSGQGMPGTIPTFGSGTQLSVL.

The chain carries TRBV4-3 and TRBJ2-7, with D unclear. The V and J ends lost 0 bases and 2 bases respectively, with 5 bases between them. Germline V gives CDR1 LGHNA, CDR2 YSLEER. CDR3 length: 13 residues. The CDR3 loop is CASSQDRTYEQYF. CDR3 nucleotide sequence: TGCGCCAGCAGCCAAGATAGGACCTACGAGCAGTACTTC.

A single count supports this clone. This chain uses TRBV6-5 with TRBJ2-3, with TRBD1 matching over 7 bases. V lost 9 bases to trimming and J lost 1 base; unmatched junction nucleotides: 7. This CDR3 region has 14 residues. The V gene's germline CDR1 is MNHEY and CDR2 SVGAGI. The CDR3, as DNA: TGTGCCAGTGCCACAGGGGTACGCACAGATACGCAGTATTTT. Protein: CASATGVRTDTQYF.

The chain combines TRBV3-1 (or the pseudogene TRBV3-2) with TRBJ1-1, with 8 bases lining up with TRBD1. The V gene end was trimmed by 2 bases and the J gene end by 5 bases; junction bases not matched to a gene: 10. The germline CDR1 and CDR2 sequences are LGHDT and YNNKEL (reference sequence). This CDR3 spans 16 amino acids. The chain's CDR3 is CASSQIAQGARTEAFF. CDR3 DNA: TGTGCCAGCAGCCAAATAGCCCAGGGGGCGAGGACTGAAGCTTTCTTT.

This chain uses TRBV6-5 with TRBJ2-7; D unresolved. V dropped 2 bases and J dropped 0 bases, with 14 bases sitting between them. Per the germline V gene, CDR1 is MNHEY and CDR2 is SVGAGI. The CDR3 is 16 residues long. CDR3 nucleotide sequence: TGTGCCAGCAGTTACGACTCTGGGCTAGTCTCCTACGAGCAGTACTTC. Protein sequence: CASSYDSGLVSYEQYF.

The V call is TRBV6-1, the J call TRBJ1-6; D unclear. This CDR3 spans 17 amino acids. CDR1 and CDR2 (germline): MNHNS, SASEGT. The V gene lost 0 bases and the J gene lost 4 bases, with 13 bases spanning the gap. Written as DNA, the CDR3 is TGTGCCAGCAGTGAAGCCGGCAGGTCCTCTTATAATTCACCCCTCCACTTT. Residues: CASSEAGRSSYNSPLHF.

This chain connects TRBV6-5 to TRBJ1-1; the D gene is possibly TRBD1 (6 bases). Germline V CDR1 and CDR2: MNHEY, SVGAGI. V was shortened by 0 bases and J by 3 bases, with 14 bases between the two germline ends. The CDR3 length is 16 residues. The CDR3 DNA reads TGTGCCAGCAGTTACTCAGGGGGTGCGGGGTACACTGAAGCTTTCTTT. It specifies CASSYSGGAGYTEAFF.

In DNA form, the CDR3 reads TGTGCCAGCAGCGTTTCGATGGACAGTAGTAATTCACCCCTCCACTTT. Translation gives CASSVSMDSSNSPLHF. V and J are TRBV9 and TRBJ1-6; TRBD1 might be the D (6 bases). The CDR3 covers 16 residues. The V gene lost 2 bases and the J gene lost 6 bases, with 15 bases spanning the gap. The germline V gene encodes CDR1 SGDLS and CDR2 YYNGEE.

The CDR3 protein is CASSIGTATNEKLFF. The DNA for the CDR3 is TGTGCCAGCAGTATCGGGACAGCAACTAATGAAAAACTGTTTTTT. The chain joins TRBV13 to TRBJ1-4; 7 bases match TRBD1. The V segment lost 6 bases and the J segment 0 bases; nucleotides outside the gene matches: 4. This CDR3 contains 15 residues. In germline, CDR1 is PRHDT, CDR2 FYEKMQ (reference sequence).

This clone appeared a few times. The chain joins TRBV19 to TRBJ2-4, with D unresolved. CDR1 and CDR2 (germline): LNHDA, SQIVND (reference sequence). The CDR3 covers 15 residues. Trimming took off 6 bases at V and 0 bases at J, with 12 bases between the two ends. The DNA for the CDR3 is TGTGCCAGTAGAGACATACAAATAGCCAAAAACATTCAGTACTTC. Translating it yields CASRDIQIAKNIQYF.

The rearrangement uses TRBV7-9 and TRBJ2-3, with 7 bases identical to TRBD1. CDR1 and CDR2 (germline): SEHNR, FQNEAQ (reference sequence). The CDR3 covers 14 residues. The V gene end was trimmed by 5 bases and the J gene end by 0 bases; junction bases not matched to a gene: 2. CDR3 sequence (DNA): TGTGCCAGCAGCGGGACAGCTAGCACAGATACGCAGTATTTT. It encodes CASSGTASTDTQYF.

This clone was counted a single time. V is TRBV10-3 and J is TRBJ1-5; D remains unclear. V lost 4 bases, J lost 5 bases, and 15 bases lay in between. CDR1 ENHRY and CDR2 SYGVKD come from the germline V gene. The CDR3 contains 15 residues. The DNA for the CDR3 is TGTGCCATCAGTGTCGGAGCCGGGCCATATCAGCCCCAGCATTTT. Its protein is CAISVGAGPYQPQHF.